Listed below are T cell receptor beta chains from one sample, sequenced in a study of blood T cell repertoires in COVID-19. Generated by immunoSEQ multiplex PCR, the TCRdb table keeps only in-frame clones and is missing some. The sample lists around 200,000 clones; 80% to 85% were seen once. Material: peripheral blood. All receptors come from a human donor with acute or convalescent COVID-19. The donor label of this sample is uncertain. The CDR3 runs from the conserved cysteine through the conserved F or W. The order of the fields is J gene, V gene, D gene, clone size, CDR3 protein, CDR3 DNA. The D gene is left open where the match is weak. Clone size is not always given. Where it is, it says once, few, many or a class for expanded clones.

TRBJ2-7 TRBV6-5 TRBD1 - CASRDRGLNEQYF TGTGCCAGCAGGGACAGGGGGCTCAACGAGCAGTACTTC
TRBJ2-5 TRBV3-1/TRBV3-2 - - CASSPSNRETQYF TGTGCCAGCAGCCCTAGTAACCGGGAGACCCAGTACTTC
TRBJ2-1 TRBV28 TRBD2 - CASAGRASGMGEQFF TGTGCCAGCGCAGGGCGGGCTAGCGGGATGGGCGAGCAGTTCTTC
TRBJ1-1 TRBV5-5 TRBD1 - CASSPGQVHVAFF TGTGCCAGCAGCCCCGGACAGGTACATGTAGCTTTCTTT
TRBJ2-5 TRBV5-1 TRBD1 - CASSLGDREAWETQYF TGCGCCAGCAGCTTGGGGGACAGGGAGGCTTGGGAGACCCAGTACTTC
TRBJ1-3 TRBV13 - once CASSFRGSGNTIYF TGTGCCAGCAGCTTTCGGGGATCTGGAAACACCATATATTTT
TRBJ2-5 TRBV5-8 - once CASSLNNLAGQETQYF TGTGCCAGCAGCTTGAATAATTTGGCAGGGCAAGAGACCCAGTACTTC
TRBJ1-2 TRBV4-1 TRBD1 - CASSQEDRDPLGYTF TGCGCCAGCAGCCAAGAGGACAGGGATCCTTTAGGCTACACCTTC
TRBJ1-6 TRBV5-1 - - CASSPKGENSPLHF TGCGCCAGCAGCCCCAAGGGGGAGAATTCACCCCTCCACTTT
TRBJ2-6 TRBV2 - - CASSAQGLGANVLTF TGTGCCAGCAGTGCCCAGGGGCTCGGGGCCAACGTCCTGACTTTC
TRBJ2-5 TRBV3-1/TRBV3-2 TRBD2 once CASSKGGAGESETQYF TGTGCCAGCAGCAAAGGGGGAGCGGGAGAGTCAGAGACCCAGTACTTC
TRBJ2-1 TRBV5-1 - - CASSLRGEGSNEQFF TGCGCCAGCAGCTTGAGAGGAGAGGGATCCAATGAGCAGTTCTTC
TRBJ1-5 TRBV19 TRBD1 once CASSIDPGTGGKPQHF TGTGCCAGTAGTATAGACCCTGGGACAGGGGGTAAGCCCCAGCATTTT
TRBJ1-1 TRBV5-1 TRBD1 - CASSSDRGEDTEAFF TGCGCCAGCAGCTCCGACAGGGGGGAGGACACTGAAGCTTTCTTT
TRBJ1-1 TRBV19 - - CASSIDWAGERNTEAFF TGTGCCAGTAGTATAGATTGGGCGGGGGAGAGGAACACTGAAGCTTTCTTT
TRBJ2-2 TRBV30 TRBD2 - CAWSVYQLGGIANTGELFF TGTGCCTGGAGTGTTTACCAATTGGGGGGGATCGCGAACACCGGGGAGCTGTTTTTT
TRBJ2-2 TRBV9 - few CASSVEGTNGELFF TGTGCCAGCAGCGTAGAAGGGACAAACGGGGAGCTGTTTTTT
TRBJ1-2 TRBV9 TRBD1 - CASSVAPDRANYGYTF TGTGCCAGCAGCGTAGCCCCGGACAGGGCTAACTATGGCTACACCTTC
TRBJ1-4 TRBV5-1 - - CASSPGQIDEKLFF TGCGCCAGCAGCCCCGGACAGATTGATGAAAAACTGTTTTTT
TRBJ2-7 TRBV18 TRBD2 - CASSPGLAETYEQYF TGTGCCAGCTCACCAGGACTAGCGGAAACCTACGAGCAGTACTTC
TRBJ2-7 TRBV6-6 TRBD2 - CASSPRGTSGRNEQYF TGTGCCAGCAGCCCTAGGGGGACTAGCGGGAGAAACGAGCAGTACTTC
TRBJ1-2 TRBV5-1 TRBD1 - CASSWDSRSYGYTF TGCGCCAGCAGCTGGGACAGTCGGAGCTATGGCTACACCTTC
TRBJ2-7 TRBV2 TRBD2 - CASSLTSGVGEQYF TGTGCCAGCAGTCTGACTAGCGGGGTAGGCGAGCAGTACTTC
TRBJ1-4 TRBV29-1 TRBD1 - CSVNLPGQTNEKLFF TGCAGCGTTAACCTTCCGGGACAGACTAATGAAAAACTGTTTTTT
TRBJ1-3 TRBV9 - once CASSVEGGKSGNTIYF TGTGCCAGCAGCGTAGAGGGAGGGAAGAGTGGAAACACCATATATTTT
TRBJ1-2 TRBV3-1/TRBV3-2 - - CASSQESRGDYGYTF TGTGCCAGCAGCCAAGAATCCCGGGGGGACTATGGCTACACCTTC
TRBJ1-2 TRBV30 - - CAWSPGQFNYGYTF TGTGCCTGGAGTCCAGGACAGTTTAACTATGGCTACACCTTC
TRBJ1-6 TRBV3-1/TRBV3-2 TRBD1 - CASSLGQLQTPLHF TGTGCCAGCAGCCTGGGACAGTTACAGACACCCCTCCACTTT
TRBJ2-1 TRBV6-2/TRBV6-3 TRBD2 - CASSLRASGSSYNEQFF TGTGCCAGCAGCCTACGGGCTAGCGGGAGCTCCTACAATGAGCAGTTCTTC
TRBJ2-1 TRBV6-5 TRBD2 - CASSKREGNNEQFF TGTGCCAGCAGTAAGCGGGAGGGGAACAATGAGCAGTTCTTC
TRBJ2-5 TRBV7-2 TRBD2 - CASSLGLAKETQYF TGTGCCAGCAGCTTAGGACTAGCTAAAGAGACCCAGTACTTC
TRBJ2-2 TRBV29-1 - - CSGKTGDTGELFF TGCAGCGGTAAAACGGGGGACACCGGGGAGCTGTTTTTT
TRBJ2-3 TRBV9 TRBD2 - CASSVGAGGAPGTDTQYF TGTGCCAGCAGCGTAGGTGCGGGGGGCGCCCCCGGCACAGATACGCAGTATTTT
TRBJ2-7 TRBV11-2 TRBD2 - CASSFWSSGGAYEQYF TGTGCCAGCAGCTTTTGGTCTAGCGGGGGGGCCTACGAGCAGTACTTC
TRBJ2-3 TRBV11-3 - - CASSGDVGTQYF TGTGCCAGCAGCGGAGACGTTGGAACGCAGTATTTT
TRBJ1-5 TRBV19 TRBD1 - CASSMGQGRQPQHF TGTGCCAGTAGTATGGGACAGGGTCGTCAGCCCCAGCATTTT
TRBJ1-1 TRBV5-4 - - CASSLEAGRNTEAFF TGTGCCAGCAGCTTGGAGGCAGGAAGGAATACTGAAGCTTTCTTT
TRBJ1-2 TRBV30 - few CAWTGDWYGYTF TGTGCCTGGACAGGGGATTGGTATGGCTACACCTTC
TRBJ1-1 TRBV11-1 TRBD1 few CASSLGQGVTEAFF TGTGCCAGCAGCTTAGGACAGGGGGTCACTGAAGCTTTCTTT
TRBJ2-3 TRBV14 TRBD2 - CASSFKATSATDTQYF TGTGCCAGCAGCTTCAAAGCGACTAGCGCCACAGATACGCAGTATTTT
TRBJ2-1 TRBV21-1 - - CASKGTSGGPYNEQFF TGTGCCAGCAAGGGGACTAGCGGGGGGCCCTACAATGAGCAGTTCTTC
TRBJ2-7 TRBV14 TRBD2 - CASSQGLAGDEQYF TGTGCCAGCAGCCAAGGGTTAGCGGGGGACGAGCAGTACTTC
TRBJ2-2 TRBV4-2 TRBD2 - CASSQVPSGSTGELFF TGTGCCAGCAGCCAAGTCCCTAGCGGGAGTACCGGGGAGCTGTTTTTT
TRBJ1-2 TRBV5-1 TRBD1 - CASSLEGTVAFYGYTF TGCGCCAGCAGCTTGGAAGGGACAGTAGCTTTCTATGGCTACACCTTC
TRBJ2-4 TRBV29-1 - - CSVEVANIQYF TGCAGCGTTGAGGTAGCAAACATTCAGTACTTC
TRBJ2-7 TRBV9 - few CASSVDGGAVYEQYF TGTGCCAGCAGCGTAGACGGGGGAGCGGTGTACGAGCAGTACTTC
TRBJ1-2 TRBV5-6 - - CASSWSGNGYTF TGTGCCAGCAGCTGGTCAGGGAATGGCTACACCTTC
TRBJ1-4 TRBV7-2 - - CASSLSWGGVEKLFF TGTGCCAGCAGCTTATCTTGGGGGGGCGTTGAAAAACTGTTTTTT
TRBJ2-7 TRBV11-2 TRBD2 - CASSSPGLAGLYEQYF TGTGCCAGCAGCTCCCCCGGACTAGCGGGCCTCTACGAGCAGTACTTC
TRBJ2-2 TRBV5-1 TRBD2 - CASSFSGANTGELFF TGCGCCAGCAGCTTTAGCGGGGCGAACACCGGGGAGCTGTTTTTT
TRBJ2-3 TRBV30 TRBD2 - CAWSVQSSGGADTQYF TGTGCCTGGAGTGTACAATCTAGCGGGGGAGCAGATACGCAGTATTTT
TRBJ1-2 TRBV11-2 TRBD1 - CASSLGSGGPRDYGYTF TGTGCCAGCAGCTTGGGATCAGGGGGCCCGCGGGACTATGGCTACACCTTC
TRBJ2-1 TRBV19 TRBD2 - CASSTRLARDNEQFF TGTGCCAGTAGTACTAGACTAGCGCGGGACAATGAGCAGTTCTTC
TRBJ2-1 TRBV7-3 TRBD2 - CASSLEGLPRNEQFF TGTGCCAGCAGCTTAGAGGGACTACCAAGGAATGAGCAGTTCTTC